This T cell receptor beta chain was documented in a study of shared clonotypes between healthy human individuals. On this clone: The target antigen is unknown. This same CDR3 is encoded by further DNA sequences in the sample.

The germline V gene encodes CDR1 MNHNS and CDR2 SASEGT. V lost 2 bases, J lost 0 bases, and 5 bases lay in between. This CDR3 is 14 amino acids long. The method was immunoSEQ multiplex PCR; TCRdb's version includes in-frame clones alone and lacks a portion of them. Seen here are millions of clones, about 92% observed once, and the top ten hold over 0.12%. Regarding the study as a whole: The study generally estimated greater richness for naive than memory subsets. Non-shared clonotypes displayed generation probabilities falling below those of clonotypes present in all four donors.

The chain links TRBV6-1 to TRBJ1-5; D not resolved. The sequenced material came from naive CD4+ T cells sorted from blood. The subset denotes: CD45RA+ positively selected. This receptor was taken from a man younger than 30 in good health. This chain's CDR3 is CASSETHSNQPQHF. The CDR3 DNA reads as TGTGCCAGCAGTGAAACGCATAGCAATCAGCCCCAGCATTTT.